Sequencing of this T cell receptor beta chain was carried out in a study of CD4+ T cells in melanoma. Study-level findings and limits: Neoantigen-specific CD4+ T cells in melanoma reportedly had diverse differentiation states. CD8+ T cell, macrophage and B cell function reportedly correlated with neoantigen-specific CD4+ T cells.

CDR3 length equals 14 residues. Looked up from germline, CDR1 is SGDLS and CDR2 is YYNGEE. The V and J ends lost 2 bases and 5 bases, in that order; junction bases with no gene match: 4. Generated by immunoSEQ multiplex PCR, the TCRdb table keeps only in-frame clones and is missing some. The data show thousands of clones, 71% seen once. This clone was found a few times. The antigen remains unidentified. The receptor comes from a human donor with melanoma. J is TRBJ2-7 and V is TRBV9, with TRBD2 identical over 10 bases. The source material was cells from a culture (not recorded whether cultured in vitro). CDR3 in amino acids: CASSVTSGVHEQYF. In DNA, the CDR3 is TGTGCCAGCAGCGTCACTAGCGGGGTCCACGAGCAGTACTTC.